The 25 T cell receptor beta chains below come from one sample, sequenced in a study of shared clonotypes between healthy human individuals. Here immunoSEQ multiplex PCR was the method, and the copy in TCRdb shows in-frame clones only, minus some. The sample has millions of clones, approximately 93% seen once. The specimen was naive CD4+ T cells from PBMCs. Subset denoted: CD45RA+ positively selected. The receptor source for this set is a man aged 18 to 29 in good health. Some clones in this sample may be carry-over from other donors' samples.

V usage is TRBV28 and J usage is TRBJ1-1; maybe TRBD1 (6 bases). CDR3 length: 13 amino acids. V was cut by 7 bases and J by 1 base, with 10 bases left in between. In germline, CDR1 is MDHEN, CDR2 SYDVKM. In DNA, the CDR3 is TGTGCCAGCACAACGACAGGGAACACTGAAGCTTTCTTT. This translates into CASTTTGNTEAFF.

This chain joins TRBV6-1 and TRBJ1-2; a possible D gene is TRBD1 (6 bases). Looked up from germline, CDR1 is MNHNS and CDR2 is SASEGT. The CDR3 runs to 13 residues. Trimming cost V 5 bases and J 4 bases, with 11 bases left between them. CDR3 region: CASSLRDIYGYTF. The CDR3 DNA follows: TGTGCCAGCAGTTTACGGGACATCTATGGCTACACCTTC.

The genes are TRBV4-1 and TRBJ2-7; a possible D gene is TRBD2 (5 bases). V lost 1 base and J lost 2, with 18 bases in between. Germline loops: CDR1 MGHRA, CDR2 YSYEKL. This CDR3 is 17 amino acids long. For the CDR3, the DNA is TGCGCCAGCAGCCAAGTGACGAGGGCAGGAGAGACCTACGAGCAGTACTTC. Translation: CASSQVTRAGETYEQYF.

J is TRBJ2-3 and V is TRBV5-4; D is unresolved. Germline CDR1 reads SGHNT; CDR2 reads YYREEE (reference sequence). The CDR3 length is 13 residues. V was pared by 1 base and J by 6 bases, with 9 bases between. The CDR3 nucleotides are TGTGCCAGCAGCTTGTCGACCTCCGATACGCAGTATTTT. Protein product: CASSLSTSDTQYF.

The rearrangement uses TRBV9 and TRBJ2-1, with 8 bases aligning to TRBD1. The CDR3 is 18 residues long. From germline, CDR1 is SGDLS and CDR2 YYNGEE. J gave up 4 bases and V 2 bases, and 14 bases lay outside the gene matches. CDR3 in DNA: TGTGCCAGCAGCGTTGACAGGGGCCCCTCCCGGAGTTACAATGAGCAGTTCTTC. Its protein product is CASSVDRGPSRSYNEQFF.

The chain has TRBV6-5 and TRBJ1-4, with D possibly matching TRBD1 (6 bases). The CDR3 has 15 residues. V was trimmed by 5 bases and J by 0 bases, leaving 10 bases between them. CDR1 and CDR2 from the germline V gene are MNHEY and SVGAGI. This CDR3 reads CASSVQGTTNEKLFF. DNA of the CDR3: TGTGCCAGCAGTGTACAGGGAACAACTAATGAAAAACTGTTTTTT.

This clone appeared once. J is TRBJ1-5 and V is TRBV9, with 8 bases lining up with TRBD1. J lost 7 bases, V lost 0 bases, and 12 bases had no gene match. The CDR3 consists of 17 residues. Germline V lookup: CDR1 SGDLS, CDR2 YYNGEE. The CDR3 loop is CASSVGSQGQGYQPQHF. CDR3 in DNA: TGTGCCAGCAGCGTAGGGTCACAAGGACAGGGATACCAGCCCCAGCATTTT.

In its sample, this clone was seen once. The V call is TRBV4-1, the J call TRBJ1-5, with unresolved D. Germline V gene data show CDR1 as MGHRA and CDR2 as YSYEKL. The CDR3 extends over 16 amino acids. Between the trimmed V and J ends, which lost 4 bases and 5 bases, there was a span of 18 bases. CDR3 residues: CASSLTALDGDQPQHF. The DNA for the CDR3 is TGCGCCAGCAGCCTCACTGCCTTGGACGGAGATCAGCCCCAGCATTTT.

This clone occurred once. The J gene is TRBJ2-1, the V gene TRBV30; 8 nucleotides line up with TRBD2. CDR1 is GTSNPN, CDR2 SVGIG, per germline (reference sequence). The trim removed 2 bases at V and 10 bases at J, leaving 10 bases unmatched. The CDR3 covers 14 residues. This CDR3 reads CAWSQRPLAGEQFF. The CDR3 nucleotides are TGTGCCTGGAGTCAGAGACCCTTAGCGGGGGAGCAGTTCTTC. The complete variable domain, with remaining parts taken from reference TRBV30 and TRBJ2-1, reads SQTIHQWPATLVQPVGSPLSLECTVEGTSNPNLYWYRQAAGRGLQLLFYSVGIGQISSEVPQNLSASRPQDRQFILSSKKLLLSDSGFYLCAWSQRPLAGEQFFGPGTRLTVL.

In this sample, this clone turned up a few times. The V gene is TRBV5-4, the J gene TRBJ2-1; perhaps TRBD2 as D (5 bases). CDR3 size: 15 residues. Germline V lookup: CDR1 SGHNT, CDR2 YYREEE (reference sequence). V lost 0 bases and J 0 bases, leaving 7 bases between the germline ends. As DNA, the CDR3 is TGTGCCAGCAGCTTGGAAGGGAGCTCCTACAATGAGCAGTTCTTC. It encodes CASSLEGSSYNEQFF.

The rearrangement uses TRBV15 and TRBJ2-6; D unclear. The CDR3 consists of 15 residues. Germline values: CDR1 LNHNV, CDR2 YYDKDF (reference sequence). V was trimmed by 3 bases and J by 3 bases, leaving 9 bases between them. CDR3 in amino acids: CATSREHSGANVLTF. Written as DNA, the CDR3 is TGTGCCACCAGCAGGGAGCATAGTGGGGCCAACGTCCTGACTTTC.

The gene calls are TRBV28 and TRBJ2-1; TRBD2 matches at 11 bases. The CDR3 covers 16 residues. CDR1 is MDHEN and CDR2 is SYDVKM in the germline V gene. The trim removed 11 bases at V and 4 bases at J, leaving 13 bases unmatched. CDR3 region: CAHRGGLAERYNEQFF. The CDR3 DNA reads as TGTGCCCACCGGGGGGGACTAGCGGAACGATACAATGAGCAGTTCTTC.

The chain is built from TRBV9 and TRBJ1-4, with D perhaps TRBD1 (5 bases). The CDR3 length is 16 residues. In germline, CDR1 is SGDLS, CDR2 YYNGEE. V lost 4 bases and J lost 3, with 16 bases in between. DNA of the CDR3: TGTGCCAGCAGCCCAAACTCAGGGTATTCTAATGAAAAACTGTTTTTT. This codes for CASSPNSGYSNEKLFF.

This clone was seen only once. The V gene is TRBV2, the J gene TRBJ1-4, with TRBD1 as a possible D gene (5 bases). There are 13 residues in the CDR3. Germline values: CDR1 SNHLY, CDR2 FYNNEI. Trimming took 6 bases from V and 7 from J, leaving 12 bases between them. CDR3: CASRDTGPEKLFF. The CDR3 DNA reads as TGTGCCAGCAGGGATACAGGTCCTGAAAAACTGTTTTTT.

The J gene is TRBJ2-7, the V gene TRBV6-1, with 9 positions matching TRBD1. V gave up 8 bases and J gave up 3 bases; unmatched junction bases: 8. CDR3 length equals 14 residues. CDR1 is MNHNS, CDR2 SASEGT, per germline. As DNA, the CDR3 is TGTGCCAGCCGATGGACAGGGGACCTCTACGAGCAGTACTTC. Translating gives CASRWTGDLYEQYF.

A note on this clone: The identical CDR3 is also encoded by other nucleotide sequences in the sample. The chain recombines TRBV18 with TRBJ2-7, with D unresolved. The germline V gene encodes CDR1 KGHSH and CDR2 LQKENI. This CDR3 contains 12 residues. Trimming cost V 3 bases and J 1 base, with 4 bases left between them. CDR3 in amino acids: CASSPVSYEQYF. CDR3 sequence (DNA): TGTGCCAGCTCACCGGTGTCCTACGAGCAGTACTTC.

The J gene is TRBJ2-7, the V gene TRBV7-9; D gene uncertain. Germline CDR1 SEHNR, CDR2 FQNEAQ (reference sequence). With 5 bases removed from V and 6 bases from J, the gap between germline ends came to 14 bases. The CDR3 covers 13 residues. The CDR3 DNA reads TGTGCCAGCAGCCTAATGACAACCGGCGAGCAGTACTTC. Translation: CASSLMTTGEQYF.

The V gene is TRBV15, the J gene TRBJ2-1; no clear D gene. V gave up 5 bases and J gave up 10 bases, with 12 bases separating them. CDR1 LNHNV and CDR2 YYDKDF come from the germline V gene (reference sequence). This CDR3 comprises 12 residues. In DNA, the CDR3 is TGTGCCACCAGCCCCAGAAGGGTGGAGCAGTTCTTC. Encoded protein: CATSPRRVEQFF.

This clone was seen just once. The genes are TRBV14 and TRBJ2-1, with a possible D match to TRBD1 (6 bases). CDR1 is SGHDN and CDR2 is FVKESK in the germline V gene. Trimming removed 4 bases from V and 6 bases from J, with 13 bases in between. The CDR3 contains 14 residues. The CDR3 sequence: CASSLYRDRNEQFF. As DNA, the CDR3 is TGTGCCAGCAGCCTATACAGGGATCGCAATGAGCAGTTCTTC.

The rearrangement uses TRBV19 and TRBJ2-7, with 10 bases matching TRBD1. Germline V lookup: CDR1 LNHDA, CDR2 SQIVND (reference sequence). V lost 4 bases to trimming and J lost 4 bases; unmatched junction nucleotides: 7. The CDR3 sequence is 15 residues long. This chain's CDR3 is CASSNPGQGKYEQYF. The CDR3 bases are TGTGCCAGTAGTAATCCGGGACAGGGGAAATACGAGCAGTACTTC.

This rearrangement joins TRBV20-1 to TRBJ1-2, with D unresolved. The CDR3 length is 11 residues. CDR1 is DFQATT, CDR2 SNEGSKA, per germline (reference sequence). CDR3 in amino acids: CLYSWSYGYTF. CDR3 DNA: TGCCTCTACAGTTGGTCTTATGGCTACACCTTC.

The chain uses TRBV18 and TRBJ2-1; 10 bases match TRBD1. Per the germline V gene, CDR1 is KGHSH and CDR2 is LQKENI. V shed 4 bases and J 8 bases; nucleotides not matched to a gene: 5. The CDR3 sequence is 14 residues long. CDR3 DNA: TGTGCCAGCTCACAGGGGACAGGGGATTATGAGCAGTTCTTC. It specifies CASSQGTGDYEQFF.

The chain employs TRBV9 and TRBJ1-1, with D unclear. CDR3 length: 13 amino acids. The V end was cut by 4 bases, the J end by 3 bases, with 10 bases between. Germline V CDR1 and CDR2: SGDLS, YYNGEE. As DNA, the CDR3 is TGTGCCAGCAGCCAATCCTTGGACACTGAAGCTTTCTTT. Amino acids: CASSQSLDTEAFF.

The J gene is TRBJ2-5, the V gene TRBV5-1; TRBD2 matches at 10 bases. The CDR3 totals 16 residues. Unmatched junction bases numbered 6, after V lost 0 bases and J lost 4 bases. Per the germline V gene, CDR1 is SGHRS and CDR2 is YFSETQ. CDR3 sequence: CASSLAPSGSRETQYF. The CDR3 coding sequence is TGCGCCAGCAGCTTGGCCCCTAGCGGGAGCAGAGAGACCCAGTACTTC.

This clone is a singleton in its sample. J is TRBJ1-3 and V is TRBV25-1, with D unclear. The CDR3 totals 16 residues. The V gene lost 2 bases and the J gene lost 0 bases, with 11 bases spanning the gap. Germline loops: CDR1 MGHDK, CDR2 SYGVNS. The CDR3, as DNA: TGTGCCAGCAGTGAACTTGATTGGATCTCTGGAAACACCATATATTTT. Translation gives CASSELDWISGNTIYF.